The 10 T cell receptor beta chains given below trace back to one sample, sequenced in a study of cytomegalovirus exposure and HLA in healthy donors. PCR was performed using 60 Vbeta and 13 Jbeta primers. The data were produced by immunoSEQ multiplex PCR, yet TCRdb's version contains in-frame clones alone and is incomplete. The top ten clones hold 5.7% of a sample with around 170,000 clones, over 70% of them seen once. Sequenced input: PBMCs. The receptors were sampled from a man between 40 and 49 years old in good health and CMV-seronegative.

The chain is built from TRBV7-2 and TRBJ2-7, with TRBD2 matching 8 bases. The CDR3 loop spans 17 amino acids. CDR1 is SGHTA, CDR2 FQGNSA, per germline. With V trimmed by 5 bases and J by 0 bases, 12 bases remained unmatched. CDR3 in DNA: TGTGCCAGCAGCCCACTATCTAGCGGGTGGAGCTCCTACGAGCAGTACTTC. This translates into CASSPLSSGWSSYEQYF.

This clone was observed a handful of times. V and J are TRBV29-1 and TRBJ2-3; D gene uncertain. CDR3 length equals 15 residues. The V gene lost 5 bases and the J gene lost 3 bases, with 18 bases spanning the gap. CDR1 SQVTM and CDR2 ANQGSEA come from the germline V gene. CDR3 DNA sequence: TGCAGCGTTTCTGGGTCTCCGGGTCGGACAGATACGCAGTATTTT. The encoded protein is CSVSGSPGRTDTQYF.

The chain is built from TRBV4-3 and TRBJ1-1; D not certain. The V and J ends lost 0 bases and 4 bases respectively, with 12 bases between them. This CDR3 contains 15 residues. Germline lookup yields CDR1 LGHNA and CDR2 YSLEER. This CDR3 reads CASSQETHSPTEAFF. The CDR3 coding sequence is TGCGCCAGCAGCCAAGAAACTCACTCACCCACTGAAGCTTTCTTT.

This chain joins TRBV6-5 and TRBJ1-1; D is possibly TRBD1 (6 bases). From germline, CDR1 is MNHEY and CDR2 SVGAGI. The CDR3 has 15 residues. Trimming left V 5 bases short and J 0 bases short, with 13 bases between. The CDR3 region is CASSARQEMNTEAFF. The CDR3 bases are TGTGCCAGCAGTGCTCGACAGGAAATGAACACTGAAGCTTTCTTT.

About this clone itself: The same CDR3 is also encoded by other DNA sequences in this sample. The chain has TRBV6-6 and TRBJ1-1; maybe TRBD1 (5 bases). Between the trimmed V and J ends, which lost 5 bases and 1 base, there was a span of 8 bases. Germline V gene lookup returns CDR1 MNHNY and CDR2 SVGAGI (reference sequence). CDR3 length equals 13 residues. The CDR3 spells CASSQQGNTEAFF. Written as DNA, the CDR3 is TGTGCCAGCAGTCAGCAGGGGAACACTGAAGCTTTCTTT.

The genes are TRBV6-5 and TRBJ2-1; 8 bases match TRBD1. V was pared by 0 bases and J by 8 bases, with 6 bases of the junction left unmatched. Germline-derived CDR1 and CDR2 are MNHEY and SVGAGI. CDR3 size: 15 residues. Here the CDR3 reads CASSYSNRGSHEQFF. CDR3 bases: TGTGCCAGCAGTTACTCGAACAGGGGGAGCCATGAGCAGTTCTTC.

This clone was detected only once. The junction departs from germline at one end; a sequencing error may be responsible. This sample includes further DNA sequences coding for the same CDR3. J is TRBJ2-5 and V is TRBV7-7; the match to TRBD2 covers 12 bases. This CDR3 spans 15 amino acids. Germline CDR1 and CDR2: SSHAT and FNYEAQ (reference sequence). In DNA, the CDR3 is TGTGCCAGCAGCCTAGCGGGGGGGTACCAAGAGACCCAGTACTTC. It encodes CASSLAGGYQETQYF.

The chain couples TRBV19 to TRBJ2-5, with 8 bases identical to TRBD1. The end of the DNA fits TRBJ2-7 better, so the J call may be wrong. The CDR3 loop spans 12 amino acids. From germline, CDR1 is LNHDA and CDR2 SQIVND (reference sequence). DNA for the CDR3: TGTGCCACTAGGGACAGGACCTACGAGCAGTACTTC. Translating gives CATRDRTYEQYF.

This clone was observed a single time. The V gene is TRBV7-2, the J gene TRBJ1-4, with TRBD1 matching over 8 bases. The trim removed 4 bases at V and 6 bases at J, leaving 7 bases unmatched. Germline V gene lookup returns CDR1 SGHTA and CDR2 FQGNSA. The CDR3 spans 15 residues. CDR3 sequence reads: CASSSRTGKDEKLFF. Here the CDR3 DNA reads TGTGCCAGCAGCTCTCGGACAGGGAAGGATGAAAAACTGTTTTTT.

V and J are TRBV27 and TRBJ2-7; 8 bases are shared with TRBD1. V lost 4 bases and J lost 5; bases outside the gene matches: 4. CDR1 is MNHEY and CDR2 is SMNVEV in the germline V gene (reference sequence). The CDR3 consists of 13 residues. This CDR3 is CASSYPGGHEQYF. CDR3 nucleotide sequence: TGTGCCAGCAGTTACCCAGGGGGCCACGAGCAGTACTTC.